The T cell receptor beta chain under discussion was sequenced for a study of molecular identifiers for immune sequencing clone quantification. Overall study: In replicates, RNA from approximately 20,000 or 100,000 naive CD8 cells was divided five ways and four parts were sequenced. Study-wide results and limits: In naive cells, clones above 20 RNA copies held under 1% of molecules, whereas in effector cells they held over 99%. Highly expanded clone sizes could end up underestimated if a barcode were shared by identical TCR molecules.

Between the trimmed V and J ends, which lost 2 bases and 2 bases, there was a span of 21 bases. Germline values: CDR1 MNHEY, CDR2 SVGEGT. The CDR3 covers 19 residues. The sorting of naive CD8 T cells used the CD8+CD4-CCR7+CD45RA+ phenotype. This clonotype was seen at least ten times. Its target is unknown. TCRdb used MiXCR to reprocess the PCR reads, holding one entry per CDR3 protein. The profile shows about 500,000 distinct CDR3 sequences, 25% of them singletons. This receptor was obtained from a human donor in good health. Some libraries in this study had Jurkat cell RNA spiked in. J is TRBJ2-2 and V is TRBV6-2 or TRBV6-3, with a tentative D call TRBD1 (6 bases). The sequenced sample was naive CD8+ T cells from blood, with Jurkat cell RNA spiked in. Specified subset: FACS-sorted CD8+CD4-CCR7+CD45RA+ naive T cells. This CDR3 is CASSYTNPGTLGNTGELFF. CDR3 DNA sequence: TGTGCCAGCAGTTACACCAACCCAGGGACATTGGGAAACACCGGGGAGCTGTTTTTT.